The rows below give T cell receptor beta chains drawn from one sample of a study of cytomegalovirus exposure and HLA in healthy donors. Data came from immunoSEQ multiplex PCR; TCRdb stores just in-frame clones and leaves some out. The table includes roughly 180,000 clones, around 80% detected once. The sequencing sample was made of PBMCs. These receptors all stem from a woman between 45 and 65 years old in good health and CMV-seropositive. CDR3s include the opening cysteine and the closing phenylalanine or tryptophan. The D gene is left open where the match is weak. A clone size is listed for some rows: how often the clone was seen (once, few, many), or a class if it is expanded.

d_call j_call clone_size v_call cdr3_length cdr3_nt cdr3_aa
TRBD1 TRBJ1-5 NA TRBV6-4 17 TGTGCCAGCAGTGAAAAGGGGCGGGACAGTGTAAATCAGCCCCAGCATTTT CASSEKGRDSVNQPQHF
TRBD1 TRBJ1-4 NA TRBV7-9 15 TGTGCCAGCAGCCCCAGGGGGACAGGGGATGAAAAACTGTTTTTT CASSPRGTGDEKLFF
TRBD1 TRBJ2-1 few TRBV5-1 19 TGCGCCAGCAGCTTGGCCGGGACAGATACACCTTACCCCCACAATGAGCAGTTCTTC CASSLAGTDTPYPHNEQFF
NA TRBJ1-6 NA TRBV4-1 13 TGCGCCTCAGCGCAATGGAGGGATTCACCCCTCCACTTT CASAQWRDSPLHF
TRBD1 TRBJ1-6 NA TRBV9 16 TGTGCCAGCAGCCTGGGACAGGGGGCGCTGAATTCACCCCTCCACTTT CASSLGQGALNSPLHF
NA TRBJ2-7 NA TRBV12-5 17 TGTGCTAGTGGCTGGGTGAAAAGGTCTAGCATCCCCTACGAGCAGTACTTC CASGWVKRSSIPYEQYF
TRBD1 TRBJ1-6 once TRBV18 16 TGTGCCAGCTCCCTTTTTGGGGGACAGGGCAATTCACCCCTCCACTTT CASSLFGGQGNSPLHF
TRBD1 TRBJ2-7 NA TRBV29-1 14 TGCAGCGTTGAGGACAGGTCTAGCTCCTACGAGCAGTACTTC CSVEDRSSSYEQYF
NA TRBJ2-7 NA TRBV5-1 16 TGCGCCAGCAGCAGCGGGTCCGTGCCTCCGGGTAACGAGCAGTACTTC CASSSGSVPPGNEQYF
TRBD1 TRBJ1-4 NA TRBV5-1 14 TGCGCCAGCAGCGTCAGGGGGTTTGGTGAAAAACTGTTTTTT CASSVRGFGEKLFF
TRBD2 TRBJ2-3 once TRBV5-1 15 TGCGCCAGCAGCTTCGGCGGGGGGTGGGCAGATACGCAGTATTTT CASSFGGGWADTQYF
TRBD1 TRBJ1-6 NA TRBV5-1 16 TGCGCCAGCAGCTTCTTGAGACAGGGGTATAATTCACCCCTCCACTTT CASSFLRQGYNSPLHF
TRBD2 TRBJ2-2 few TRBV19 14 TGTGCCAGTAGTACGGGACTAGCGGGCGGTGAGTTGTTTTTT CASSTGLAGGELFF
NA TRBJ1-1 NA TRBV6-5 12 TGTGCTACGAGGGCAGGGAACACTGAAGCTTTCTTT CATRAGNTEAFF
NA TRBJ1-3 NA TRBV10-3 14 TGTGCCATCACCCCGGGGTCCTCTGGAAACACCATATATTTT CAITPGSSGNTIYF
TRBD1 TRBJ2-5 NA TRBV9 15 TGTGCCAGCAGCCCTTCGGACAGGCCCCAAGAGACCCAGTACTTC CASSPSDRPQETQYF
NA TRBJ2-4 NA TRBV18 14 TGTGCCAGCTCACCACCCTCAGACAGAAACATTCAGTACTTC CASSPPSDRNIQYF
NA TRBJ1-6 few TRBV11-2 12 TGTGCCAGCAGCTCAGGGAATTCACCCCTCCACTTT CASSSGNSPLHF
NA TRBJ2-3 NA TRBV2 12 TGTGCCAGCAGTGAACGGGGAGATACGCAGTATTTT CASSERGDTQYF
TRBD2 TRBJ2-7 NA TRBV30 15 TGTGCCTGGGTGGCCCGGACTAGCGGGGTCTACGAGCAGTACTTC CAWVARTSGVYEQYF
NA TRBJ1-5 few TRBV19 15 TGTGCCAGTAGTATATGGTCAGGGCCCAATCAGCCCCAGCATTTT CASSIWSGPNQPQHF
NA TRBJ1-4 NA TRBV7-3 13 TGTGCCAGCAGCTTCGTACAGGGAGAAAAACTGTTTTTT CASSFVQGEKLFF
NA TRBJ2-7 NA TRBV30 17 TGTGCCTGGAGTGGGGGAGCCCTCAACCCCTTTACCTACGAGCAGTACTTC CAWSGGALNPFTYEQYF
NA TRBJ2-2 NA TRBV18 14 TGTGCCAGCTCACCAGGAGGGGACACCGGGGAGCTGTTTTTT CASSPGGDTGELFF
TRBD1 TRBJ2-2 NA TRBV7-6 15 TGTGCCAGCAGCCCGACAGGGATGAACACCGGGGAGCTGTTTTTT CASSPTGMNTGELFF
NA TRBJ1-2 few TRBV2 12 TGTGCCAGCAAGAGGACCTCGGGGGGCTACACCTTC CASKRTSGGYTF
NA TRBJ1-6 NA TRBV19 14 TGTGCCAGTGCCGGACAGCACTATAATTCACCCCTCCACTTT CASAGQHYNSPLHF
NA TRBJ1-1 few TRBV10-3 12 TGTGCCATCAGTGTCATGAACACTGAAGCTTTCTTT CAISVMNTEAFF
NA TRBJ1-2 NA TRBV10-3 13 TGTGCCATCAGTCTACGGGGTGACTATGGCTACACCTTC CAISLRGDYGYTF
NA TRBJ2-5 once TRBV14 15 TGTGCCAGCAGCCAAGCCTTAGGGGGCCAAGAGACCCAGTACTTC CASSQALGGQETQYF
NA TRBJ1-1 NA TRBV6-1 15 TGTGCCAGCAGTGTTATTTGGGCTCGGTACACTGAAGCTTTCTTT CASSVIWARYTEAFF
TRBD1 TRBJ1-4 NA TRBV6-1 14 TGTGCCAGCAGCGGACAGGGCGGTAATGAAAAACTGTTTTTT CASSGQGGNEKLFF
NA TRBJ1-5 NA TRBV6-5 14 TGTGCCAGCAGCTTCGGGTATAGCAATCAGCCCCAGCATTTT CASSFGYSNQPQHF
TRBD1 TRBJ2-4 NA TRBV19 16 TGTGCCAGTAGTATGGCAGGGGGCTGGTCCAAAAACATTCAGTACTTC CASSMAGGWSKNIQYF
TRBD1 TRBJ2-2 few TRBV9 18 TGTGCCAGCAGCGTAGAATCAGGGGGCGTACAGGACACCGGGGAGCTGTTTTTT CASSVESGGVQDTGELFF
NA TRBJ1-1 NA TRBV4-2 20 TGTGCCAGCAGCCCTCTTATCCCCGGGACACGGAAAGGTCCGAACACTGAAGCTTTCTTT CASSPLIPGTRKGPNTEAFF
NA TRBJ1-5 many TRBV6-5 13 TGTGCCAGCAGTATACAGCAGAATCAGCCCCAGCATTTT CASSIQQNQPQHF
NA TRBJ2-1 NA TRBV5-4 14 TGTGCCAGCAGCTTGGGGGGGCGAGGCAATGAGCAGTTCTTC CASSLGGRGNEQFF
NA TRBJ1-6 NA TRBV7-6 16 TGTGCCAGCAGTCAACTCGGACAGAGCTATAATTCACCCCTCCACTTT CASSQLGQSYNSPLHF
TRBD1 TRBJ1-5 NA TRBV19 18 TGTGCCAGTAGTACGCTCGACAGGGATGACTATCTCCGTCAGCCCCAGCATTTT CASSTLDRDDYLRQPQHF
TRBD1 TRBJ1-6 NA TRBV5-6 17 TGTGCCAGCAGCTTGCAAGTAAGGACAGGGTTGAGTTCACCCCTCCACTTT CASSLQVRTGLSSPLHF
TRBD1 TRBJ1-2 NA TRBV5-1 16 TGCGCCAGCAGCTTGGGGGGGACAGGGGTCGGCTATGGCTACACCTTC CASSLGGTGVGYGYTF
NA TRBJ2-2 NA TRBV19 13 TGTGCCAGTAGTATACAGGGGACCGGGGAGCTGTTTTTT CASSIQGTGELFF
NA TRBJ1-4 NA TRBV5-1 13 TGCGCCAGCAGAGTAAGCTTGAACGAAAAACTGTTTTTT CASRVSLNEKLFF
TRBD2 TRBJ2-7 NA TRBV11-2 15 TGTGCCAGCAGCTTAGAGACTAGCGACTCCTACGAGCAGTACTTC CASSLETSDSYEQYF
TRBD1 TRBJ1-3 NA TRBV9 14 TGTGCCAGCAGGACAGGGATCTCTGGAAACACCATATATTTT CASRTGISGNTIYF
TRBD2 TRBJ2-2 NA TRBV7-6 18 TGTGCCAGCAGCCCGACTAGCGGGGGCCAACCGAACACCGGGGAGCTGTTTTTT CASSPTSGGQPNTGELFF
TRBD1 TRBJ2-3 NA TRBV5-4 16 TGTGCCAGCACCGATAAACGACAGGGGAGATCAGATACGCAGTATTTT CASTDKRQGRSDTQYF
NA TRBJ2-7 NA TRBV4-2 12 TGTGCCAGCAGCCAACCCTCGTACGAGCAGTACTTC CASSQPSYEQYF
TRBD2 TRBJ2-5 NA TRBV18 17 TGTGCCAGCTCACCGGAGGCTAGCGGGGGGCCGGCGGGGACCCAGTACTTC CASSPEASGGPAGTQYF
NA TRBJ2-3 NA TRBV21-1 16 TGTGCCAGCAGCAAAGATAGCGGGGGAGGGCCAGATACGCAGTATTTT CASSKDSGGGPDTQYF
TRBD1 TRBJ2-2 NA TRBV19 14 TGTGCCAGGAGGGACAGGGTAGGCACCGGGGAGCTGTTTTTT CARRDRVGTGELFF
NA TRBJ1-4 NA TRBV30 14 TGTGCCTCTGGAGGAGAGCGGCCTAATGAAAAACTGTTTTTT CASGGERPNEKLFF
TRBD1 TRBJ1-5 NA TRBV19 18 TGTGCCAGTAGTATAGTAGGGGGCTGGACTTATAGCAATCAGCCCCAGCATTTT CASSIVGGWTYSNQPQHF
TRBD1 TRBJ1-6 NA TRBV7-3 15 TGTGCCAGCAGCCAGGGGGGACAGTATAATTCACCCCTCCACTTT CASSQGGQYNSPLHF
TRBD1 TRBJ2-7 few TRBV10-3 14 TGTGCCATCAGTGAAGGGACAGGGGGCTACGAGCAGTACTTC CAISEGTGGYEQYF
NA TRBJ1-1 NA TRBV30 13 TGTGCCTGGAGTGGGGTACTTACAGATGAAGCTTTCTTT CAWSGVLTDEAFF
TRBD2 TRBJ2-5 NA TRBV6-6 16 TGTGCCAGCAGACTAGCGGGGGGGCGGGATCAAGAGACCCAGTACTTC CASRLAGGRDQETQYF
TRBD1 TRBJ1-4 NA TRBV6-1 14 TGTGCCAGCAGTTCCGGGACAGGGATAGGAAAACTGTTTTTT CASSSGTGIGKLFF